One and the same sample provided the 25 T cell receptor beta chains below, sequenced in a study of blood T cell repertoires in COVID-19. TCRdb keeps only in-frame clones here, not all; method: immunoSEQ multiplex PCR. This repertoire shows 130,000 to 150,000 clones, around nine tenths found once; its top ten account for roughly 1.6%. Sequencing input: peripheral blood. The receptors were sampled from a woman aged 45-65 years with acute or convalescent COVID-19.

The V gene is TRBV7-8, the J gene TRBJ2-3, with D maybe TRBD2 (6 bases). CDR1 and CDR2 from the germline V gene are SGHVS and FQNEAQ. V was trimmed by 6 bases and J by 0 bases, leaving 10 bases between them. This CDR3 spans 14 amino acids. The CDR3, as DNA: TGTGCCAGCAGTTCAAGCGGGAGCACAGATACGCAGTATTTT. This codes for CASSSSGSTDTQYF.

This chain joins TRBV20-1 and TRBJ1-4; D perhaps matches TRBD1 (6 bases). Germline lookup yields CDR1 DFQATT and CDR2 SNEGSKA (reference sequence). This CDR3 spans 16 amino acids. The V end was cut by 3 bases, the J end by 4 bases, with 18 bases between. The CDR3 DNA reads TGCAGTGCTAGTACTTCTGGGGGGGCAATTAATGAAAAACTGTTTTTT. Residues: CSASTSGGAINEKLFF.

This chain joins TRBV7-8 and TRBJ2-5; 9 nucleotides align to TRBD1. The CDR3 is made up of 14 amino acids. V was pared by 2 bases and J by 4 bases, with 2 bases of the junction left unmatched. CDR1 and CDR2 (germline): SGHVS, FQNEAQ. This CDR3 reads CASSLSGQGETQYF. As DNA, the CDR3 is TGTGCCAGCAGCTTATCGGGACAGGGAGAGACCCAGTACTTC.

V usage is TRBV5-3 and J usage is TRBJ2-4; 9 nucleotides agree with TRBD2. TRBV5-3 is known as an ORF, though its function is uncertain. This CDR3 has 16 amino acids. After removal of 0 bases from V and 3 bases from J, the junction contained 4 bases not matched to a gene. Here the CDR3 DNA reads TGTGCCAGAAGCTTGGCTAGCGGGGAAGACAAAAACATTCAGTACTTC. Residues: CARSLASGEDKNIQYF.

This clone was observed once. The CDR3, as DNA: TGTGCCAGCAGCTTAGTAGCGGGGGGGTCAGAGACCCAGTACTTC. Translation gives CASSLVAGGSETQYF. The chain carries TRBV11-3 and TRBJ2-5, with 11 bases identical to TRBD2. Germline V lookup: CDR1 SGHNT, CDR2 YENEEA. The J segment lost 4 bases and the V segment lost 1 base, leaving 2 bases of the junction unmatched. The CDR3 runs to 15 residues.

This sequence joins TRBV20-1 and TRBJ1-2; D gene ambiguous. With 3 bases removed from V and 4 bases from J, the gap between germline ends came to 12 bases. This CDR3 is 13 amino acids long. From germline, CDR1 is DFQATT and CDR2 SNEGSKA (reference sequence). CDR3 in DNA: TGCAGTGCTAGTCCCGGGTCGGGCTATGGCTACACCTTC. Amino acids: CSASPGSGYGYTF.

V gene TRBV19 combines with J gene TRBJ1-1; D gene ambiguous. V dropped 4 bases and J dropped 4 bases, with 16 bases sitting between them. The germline V gene encodes CDR1 LNHDA and CDR2 SQIVND (reference sequence). The CDR3 contains 15 residues. CDR3 loop: CASSNQREGITEAFF. The CDR3 nucleotides read TGTGCCAGTAGTAATCAGAGGGAGGGCATCACTGAAGCTTTCTTT.

V gene TRBV3-1 (or the pseudogene TRBV3-2) combines with J gene TRBJ1-4, with D maybe TRBD1 (5 bases). The V gene lost 5 bases and the J gene lost 8 bases, with 12 bases spanning the gap. The germline CDR1 and CDR2 sequences are LGHDT and YNNKEL (reference sequence). CDR3 size: 13 residues. The DNA of the CDR3 is TGTGCCAGCAGCAATACAGGTTACGAAAAACTGTTTTTT. Residues: CASSNTGYEKLFF.

The chain is built from TRBV19 and TRBJ1-2; 7 nucleotides agree with TRBD1. The V gene end was trimmed by 3 bases and the J gene end by 4 bases; junction bases not matched to a gene: 8. The CDR3 is 15 amino acids. Germline values: CDR1 LNHDA, CDR2 SQIVND (reference sequence). CDR3 region: CASSIGGRGLYGYTF. The CDR3 bases are TGTGCCAGTAGTATCGGGGGTAGGGGGCTCTATGGCTACACCTTC.

V and J are TRBV7-2 and TRBJ1-4; possibly TRBD1 for D (5 bases). In germline, CDR1 is SGHTA, CDR2 FQGNSA. The length of the CDR3 is 15 residues. V was clipped by 4 bases and J by 8 bases, with 17 bases between them. CDR3 region: CASSSPGGVAEKLFF. The CDR3 DNA reads as TGTGCCAGCAGCTCTCCCGGAGGGGTGGCAGAAAAACTGTTTTTT.

V is TRBV2 and J is TRBJ1-5; 8 nucleotides align to TRBD1. The CDR3 consists of 14 residues. Germline CDR1 SNHLY, CDR2 FYNNEI. The V and J ends lost 8 bases and 1 base, in that order; junction bases with no gene match: 4. CDR3 nucleotide sequence: TGTGCCAGCCTACAGGGGGGAAGCAATCAGCCCCAGCATTTT. It yields the protein CASLQGGSNQPQHF.

This CDR3 reads CATSGTSGGYNEQFF. The DNA of the CDR3 is TGTGCCACCAGCGGGACTAGCGGGGGCTACAATGAGCAGTTCTTC. The chain recombines TRBV24-1 with TRBJ2-1; 14 bases line up with TRBD2. Trimming at V came to 7 bases and at J to 3 bases, leaving 1 base not matched to a gene. This CDR3 has 15 amino acids. Germline V gene lookup returns CDR1 KGHDR and CDR2 SFDVKD.

This chain links TRBV7-9 with TRBJ1-1, with D unclear. CDR3 length: 14 residues. With 1 base removed from V and 0 bases from J, the gap between germline ends came to 6 bases. Looked up from germline, CDR1 is SEHNR and CDR2 is FQNEAQ (reference sequence). CDR3 in amino acids: CASSLVPMNTEAFF. For the CDR3, the DNA is TGTGCCAGCAGCTTAGTCCCAATGAACACTGAAGCTTTCTTT.

The chain recombines TRBV5-4 with TRBJ2-1; 9 nucleotides agree with TRBD2. The CDR3 sequence is 15 residues long. The J segment lost 10 bases and the V segment lost 0 bases, leaving 8 bases of the junction unmatched. Germline V gives CDR1 SGHNT, CDR2 YYREEE (reference sequence). CDR3 in amino acids: CASSLAVVAGAEQFF. For the CDR3, the DNA is TGTGCCAGCAGCTTGGCCGTAGTAGCGGGGGCCGAGCAGTTCTTC.

CDR3 residues: CASRDTYTGEQYF. The CDR3 nucleotides read TGCGCCAGCCGGGACACTTATACCGGAGAGCAGTACTTC. V and J are TRBV5-1 and TRBJ2-7; a possible D gene is TRBD1 (6 bases). V was pared by 7 bases and J by 7 bases, with 18 bases between. The CDR3 is 13 residues long. The germline CDR1 and CDR2 sequences are SGHRS and YFSETQ.

The rearrangement links TRBV4-2 to TRBJ1-2, with D perhaps matching TRBD1 (6 bases). V dropped 3 bases and J dropped 2 bases, with 7 bases sitting between them. This CDR3 region has 13 residues. Germline CDR1 LGHNA, CDR2 YNFKEQ. CDR3 bases: TGTGCCAGCAGCCAGCAGGGGAACTATGGCTACACCTTC. Residues: CASSQQGNYGYTF.

The rearrangement links TRBV12-3 or TRBV12-4 to TRBJ2-3; D possibly corresponds to TRBD2 (6 bases). Trimming shortened V by 8 bases and J by 6 bases, and 12 bases separated the two germline ends. The CDR3 runs to 12 residues. The CDR3 coding sequence is TGTGCCAGCGGAGGGTCTGCGGATACGCAGTATTTT. It specifies CASGGSADTQYF.

This chain connects TRBV10-3 to TRBJ2-7; perhaps TRBD1 as D (5 bases). The CDR3 totals 17 residues. Trimming removed 0 bases from V and 2 bases from J, with 17 bases in between. The V gene's germline CDR1 is ENHRY and CDR2 SYGVKD. This CDR3 is CAISESTATPQPYEQYF. In nucleotides, the CDR3 is TGTGCCATCAGTGAGTCGACAGCTACCCCCCAGCCCTACGAGCAGTACTTC.

The chain joins TRBV10-3 to TRBJ1-5; the D gene is possibly TRBD1 (5 bases). Trimming took 6 bases from V and 9 from J, leaving 12 bases between them. Germline V gene sequence: CDR1 ENHRY, CDR2 SYGVKD. The CDR3 covers 12 residues. CDR3 loop: CAIRAGEGPQHF. The CDR3 bases are TGTGCCATCAGGGCGGGGGAAGGGCCCCAGCATTTT.

This sequence joins TRBV24-1 and TRBJ2-3, with 7 bases aligning to TRBD2. The germline V gene has CDR1 KGHDR and CDR2 SFDVKD. This CDR3 is built from 16 residues. Trimming at V came to 4 bases and at J to 0 bases, leaving 6 bases not matched to a gene. The DNA of the CDR3 is TGTGCCACCAGTGACCGCCTAGCGGCTAGCACAGATACGCAGTATTTT. Translating gives CATSDRLAASTDTQYF.

The rearrangement links TRBV6-2 or TRBV6-3 to TRBJ2-7; 9 nucleotides align to TRBD2. In germline, CDR1 is MNHEY, CDR2 SVGEGT. The CDR3 is 15 amino acids. The junction had 7 bases not matched to a gene; V was cut back by 3 bases and J by 4 bases. Written as DNA, the CDR3 is TGTGCCAGCAGTTATGCTTCAGCGGGAGGATACGAGCAGTACTTC. The encoded protein is CASSYASAGGYEQYF.

CDR3 in amino acids: CASSENEAGTGGSPLHF. CDR3 sequence (DNA): TGTGCCAGCAGTGAAAATGAGGCCGGGACAGGGGGTTCACCCCTCCACTTT. The chain uses TRBV2 and TRBJ1-6; 11 bases fit TRBD1. CDR1 and CDR2 (germline): SNHLY, FYNNEI. V gave up 2 bases and J gave up 9 bases; unmatched junction bases: 9. This CDR3 has 17 residues.

The CDR3 sequence is CASSFTQVGAEKLFF. The DNA for the CDR3 is TGCGCCAGCAGCTTCACACAGGTCGGTGCTGAAAAACTGTTTTTT. The chain carries TRBV5-1 and TRBJ1-4; tentatively, D is TRBD1 (5 bases). Trimming removed 2 bases at V and 7 bases at J, with 15 bases between. This CDR3 spans 15 amino acids. CDR1 is SGHRS and CDR2 is YFSETQ in the germline V gene.

Only one count was recorded for this clone. Its ends do not fully match the called genes, so a read error is possible. The V call is TRBV3-1 (or the pseudogene TRBV3-2), the J call TRBJ2-1; 9 bases fit TRBD2. The CDR3 length is 16 residues. Germline V gene data show CDR1 as LGHDT and CDR2 as YNNKEL (reference sequence). CDR3 DNA sequence: TGTGCCAGCAGCCTAGAAGGACTAGCGATCTACAGTGAGCAGTTCTTC. Encoded protein: CASSLEGLAIYSEQFF.

This sequence joins TRBV27 and TRBJ2-5, with TRBD1 identical over 7 bases. Trimming at V came to 3 bases and at J to 2 bases, leaving 6 bases not matched to a gene. This CDR3 has 15 amino acids. Germline V gene sequence: CDR1 MNHEY, CDR2 SMNVEV (reference sequence). The chain's CDR3 is CASSFFGTAQETQYF. The CDR3 nucleotides read TGTGCCAGCAGTTTTTTTGGGACAGCTCAAGAGACCCAGTACTTC.